There are a few counts of the clone carrying this T cell receptor (beta chain). Its antigen remains unidentified. This entry comes from a study of cytomegalovirus exposure and HLA in healthy donors. PCR employed 60 Vbeta and 13 Jbeta primers. The repertoire was sequenced with immunoSEQ multiplex PCR; TCRdb's copy has only in-frame clones and lacks some. The sample lists some 150,000 clones; roughly 80% were seen once. Germline CDR1 and CDR2: SGDLS and YYNGEE. Trimming removed 3 bases from V and 4 bases from J; junction bases left unmatched: 9. The CDR3 is 15 residues long. The study's findings and limits: In presence/absence analyses, roughly uniform sequencing depth across donors was assumed. Per published accounts, TCR beta sequences correctly predicted the HLA-A and HLA-B alleles of most subjects.

The chain carries TRBV9 and TRBJ1-1, with 7 bases fitting TRBD1. Sequencing was done on a sample of PBMCs. This receptor was obtained from a woman between 45 and 60 years old in good health and CMV-seronegative. CDR3 in DNA: TGTGCCAGCAGCGAAGGGGGACAGAGCGGCACTGAAGCTTTCTTT. Its translation: CASSEGGQSGTEAFF.